A selection of T cell receptor beta chains follows, all from one sample in a study of CD8 T cells in Susac syndrome. TCRdb independently ran MiXCR on the immunoSEQ multiplex PCR reads; one entry per CDR3 protein. The sample has some 180,000 distinct CDR3 sequences; about 94% are singletons. Sequenced sample: CD4+ T cells from PBMCs. These TCRs come from a human donor with Susac syndrome. Both conserved end residues are trimmed from each CDR3. Not all rows give a size; the values are once, few, many and, for expanded clones, a class.

v_call	clone_size	j_call	cdr3_aa
TRBV9	-	TRBJ1-3	ASSVDDTIY
TRBV19	-	TRBJ1-5	ASGGTAGNQPQH
TRBV28	-	TRBJ1-5	ASSLLVRHQPQH
TRBV7-9	once	TRBJ2-5	ASSLADQETQY
TRBV7-2	-	TRBJ2-1	ASSLVRAGEQF
TRBV29-1	-	TRBJ1-2	SVLKDNYGYT
TRBV27	-	TRBJ2-7	ASSPGTGQFYEQY
TRBV2	-	TRBJ1-6	ATLGGRIQASPLH
TRBV20-1	-	TRBJ2-1	SSSLVTSVDEQF
TRBV14	-	TRBJ2-7	ASSQVLEAGAHEQY
TRBV2	-	TRBJ1-2	ASSLAEYAGRGYT
TRBV12-5	-	TRBJ1-2	ASGKDSPGGYT
TRBV11-2	-	TRBJ2-3	ASSSGLAVDTQY
TRBV12-3/TRBV12-4	-	TRBJ2-1	ASSFPGLPSDEQF
TRBV18	-	TRBJ1-1	ASSEGVLNTEAF
TRBV6-1	-	TRBJ2-2	ASRRGQGRDTGELF
TRBV25-1	-	TRBJ2-7	ASLGLAESNEQY
TRBV7-8	-	TRBJ1-5	ASSLVRTGNQPQH
TRBV25-1	-	TRBJ1-5	ASSVAGENQPQH
TRBV13	-	TRBJ2-7	ASSFGDALRTEQY
TRBV3-1	few	TRBJ2-7	ASSRVSGFSYEQY
TRBV20-1	-	TRBJ1-1	SAPTTGRTTEAF
TRBV6-2/TRBV6-3	few	TRBJ1-4	ASRSWTDEKLF
TRBV5-1	-	TRBJ2-1	ASSLAGQGANEQF
TRBV5-1	-	TRBJ2-3	ASSLGRGRGTDTQY
TRBV20-1	-	TRBJ2-1	SAIAASGYNEQF
TRBV19	-	TRBJ2-7	ASSIETERGEQY